Described below is a single TCR beta chain sequence and its context. Measured with immunoSEQ multiplex PCR; TCRdb has only the in-frame clones, and not every one. Of about 96,000 clones listed, about 80% were seen once; the top ten hold roughly 6%. The record originates from a study of OX40 agonist ivuxolimab in advanced cancers. CDR1 and CDR2 from the germline V gene are SGHAT and FQNNGV. Trimming removed 0 bases at V and 9 bases at J, with 11 bases between. This CDR3 spans 13 amino acids. The sample in question was CD4+ or CD8+ T cells sorted from blood, obtained in a trial of the OX40 agonist ivuxolimab. The chain employs TRBV11-2 and TRBJ1-1; D is possibly TRBD1 (6 bases). This TCR was recovered from an adult with an advanced solid tumor such as melanoma, head and neck, liver or kidney cancer. The CDR3 nucleotides read TGTGCCAGCAGCTTAGATCGAACAGGGAAAGCTTTCTTT. Translation: CASSLDRTGKAFF.